This TCR beta chain was sequenced for a study of naive CD8 T cells in extremely preterm neonates. Assay used: immunoSEQ multiplex PCR; TCRdb lists only in-frame clones, some missing. The sample shows several thousand clones, approximately 90% of them seen only once. Points on this clone: Its antigen remains unidentified.

Elective cesarean births at roughly 37-43 weeks, without labor or membrane rupture, supplied the cord blood. The sample holds sorted live naive CD8+ CD45RA+CCR7+ T cells. The V gene's germline CDR1 is SEHNR and CDR2 FQNEAQ (reference sequence). V was pared by 1 base and J by 0 bases, with 13 bases between. CDR3 length: 18 amino acids. The study, taken as a whole, reports: The authors flagged variable productive template counts in preterm samples.

The origin of this receptor is a newborn in good health. The genes are TRBV7-9 and TRBJ2-6; the D gene is possibly TRBD1 (7 bases). The specimen sequenced was naive CD8+ T cells from cord blood. The CDR3 DNA sequence: TGTGCCAGCAGCTTAGTCATGCAGGGGGGCTCTGGGGCCAACGTCCTGACTTTC. This gives the protein CASSLVMQGGSGANVLTF. Drawing the rest from reference TRBV7-9 and TRBJ2-6, the complete variable domain is DTGVSQNPRHKITKRGQNVTFRCDPISEHNRLYWYRQTLGQGPEFLTYFQNEAQLEKSRLLSDRFSAERPKGSFSTLEIQRTEQGDSAMYLCASSLVMQGGSGANVLTFGAGSRLTVL.